This T cell receptor beta chain was captured by sequencing in a study of cytomegalovirus exposure and HLA in healthy donors. Study-wide findings and caveats: There were 150 to 200 TCR beta chains listed as cytomegalovirus-associated. It was only CMV serostatus that was available as immune exposure information.

Remarks on this clone: No antigen is known for it.

The PCR contained 60 Vbeta and 13 Jbeta primers. Produced via immunoSEQ multiplex PCR; TCRdb's table is partial and in-frame only. The sample holds around 150,000 clones; approximately 80% are singletons and the top ten take 1.9%. This CDR3 is built from 18 residues. Per germline, CDR1 SGHVS and CDR2 FQNEAQ. Trimming cost V 1 base and J 3 bases; bases outside gene matches: 6. Sequencing was done on a sample of PBMCs. The source of this sequence is a man younger than 30 in good health and CMV-seronegative. The chain employs TRBV7-8 and TRBJ2-3; 14 nucleotides match TRBD2. The CDR3 loop is CASSLVFGTSGSTDTQYF. The CDR3 DNA follows: TGTGCCAGCAGCTTAGTGTTTGGGACTAGCGGGAGTACAGATACGCAGTATTTT.